These 16 T cell receptor beta chains were all obtained from the same sample, sequenced in a study of control samples from healthy donors and cancer patients. TCRdb's copy holds only in-frame clones and misses some; the assay was immunoSEQ multiplex PCR. The data show roughly 80,000 clones, roughly 90% seen once. Sequencing input: blood. The receptors derive from a woman aged 45-65 years in good health.

J is TRBJ2-5 and V is TRBV6-5; D possibly matches TRBD1 or TRBD2 (6 bases each). This CDR3 contains 14 residues. The V gene lost 0 bases and the J gene lost 7 bases, with 12 bases spanning the gap. Germline loops: CDR1 MNHEY, CDR2 SVGAGI. The chain's CDR3 is CASSYSDRRGTQYF. The CDR3, as DNA: TGTGCCAGCAGTTACTCCGACAGGAGGGGGACCCAGTACTTC.

This clone was detected once. V usage is TRBV6-5 and J usage is TRBJ1-6; the D is unclear. Germline V gene lookup returns CDR1 MNHEY and CDR2 SVGAGI. This CDR3 comprises 13 residues. Trimming left V 6 bases short and J 7 bases short, with 10 bases between. The CDR3 bases are TGTGCCAGCAGCCTAAGCATAAATTCACCCCTCCACTTT. Translating it yields CASSLSINSPLHF.

This sequence joins TRBV6-6 and TRBJ1-2, with TRBD1 identical over 9 bases. V lost 6 bases, J lost 8 bases, and 7 bases stayed unmatched. Germline V gene lookup returns CDR1 MNHNY and CDR2 SVGAGI (reference sequence). The CDR3 length is 13 residues. The CDR3 reads CASRQQGARGYTF. In DNA, the CDR3 is TGTGCCAGCAGACAACAGGGGGCTCGGGGCTACACCTTC.

J is TRBJ2-3 and V is TRBV11-3, with TRBD1 as a possible D gene (6 bases). Per germline, CDR1 SGHNT and CDR2 YENEEA. This CDR3 region has 14 residues. The ends were cut back, 0 bases at V and 2 bases at J, with 6 bases in the middle. The CDR3 region has the DNA TGTGCCAGCAGCTTAGAGGGGGCCACAGATACGCAGTATTTT. The encoded protein is CASSLEGATDTQYF.

The chain employs TRBV2 and TRBJ2-3; TRBD1 might be the D (6 bases). The length of the CDR3 is 15 residues. Germline V gene data show CDR1 as SNHLY and CDR2 as FYNNEI. The V end was cut by 6 bases, the J end by 0 bases, with 13 bases between. The CDR3 sequence: CASSLGQLSTDTQYF. Here the CDR3 DNA reads TGTGCCAGCAGCCTCGGACAGCTTAGCACAGATACGCAGTATTTT.

This chain uses TRBV4-2 with TRBJ1-1; D possibly corresponds to TRBD1 (6 bases). V was clipped by 1 base and J by 2 bases, with 14 bases between them. Germline V gene lookup returns CDR1 LGHNA and CDR2 YNFKEQ. The CDR3 is made up of 16 amino acids. CDR3 loop: CASSQVGGPLNTEAFF. In DNA, the CDR3 is TGTGCCAGCAGCCAAGTCGGGGGCCCACTTAACACTGAAGCTTTCTTT.

The chain has TRBV2 and TRBJ2-2; 7 bases are a match to TRBD1. The J segment lost 3 bases and the V segment lost 7 bases, leaving 5 bases of the junction unmatched. The CDR3 is made up of 14 amino acids. CDR1 is SNHLY and CDR2 is FYNNEI in the germline V gene. This CDR3 is CASKWQGDTGELFF. CDR3 bases: TGTGCCAGCAAGTGGCAGGGGGACACCGGGGAGCTGTTTTTT.

The chain employs TRBV4-1 and TRBJ1-4; unclear D gene. With 3 bases removed from V and 5 bases from J, the gap between germline ends came to 16 bases. CDR3 size: 16 residues. Germline CDR1 MGHRA, CDR2 YSYEKL. The CDR3 DNA reads as TGCGCCAGCAGCCAGACGTGGACTTCTTTAAATGAAAAACTGTTTTTT. Protein: CASSQTWTSLNEKLFF.

In this sample, this clone turned up once. The CDR3 region is CAITPQGISTDTQYF. For the CDR3, the DNA is TGTGCCATCACCCCACAGGGAATCAGCACAGATACGCAGTATTTT. This rearrangement joins TRBV10-3 to TRBJ2-3, with D tentatively TRBD1 (6 bases). CDR3 length: 15 amino acids. Trimming left V 7 bases short and J 0 bases short, with 14 bases between. In germline, CDR1 is ENHRY, CDR2 SYGVKD.

The chain is built from TRBV29-1 and TRBJ1-2, with 9 bases fitting TRBD1. Trimming removed 7 bases from V and 5 bases from J; junction bases left unmatched: 8. The CDR3 runs to 13 residues. The germline V gene has CDR1 SQVTM and CDR2 ANQGSEA. CDR3 coding DNA: TGCAGCGGCTGGGGACAGGGACGGTATGGCTACACCTTC. Its protein is CSGWGQGRYGYTF.

This clone was counted once. The genes are TRBV4-1 and TRBJ2-6, with TRBD1 identical over 7 bases. The CDR3 consists of 16 residues. Germline trimming cut 3 bases from V and 4 bases from J; bases unmatched to any gene: 6. Germline CDR1 and CDR2: MGHRA and YSYEKL. The CDR3 region is CASSHTGVPGANVLTF. Written as DNA, the CDR3 is TGCGCCAGCAGCCACACAGGGGTCCCCGGGGCCAACGTCCTGACTTTC.

CDR3 in amino acids: CASSEGTAGNTIYF. The CDR3 DNA reads TGTGCCAGCAGTGAAGGTACGGCTGGAAACACCATATATTTT. V gene TRBV2 combines with J gene TRBJ1-3, with D unresolved. The CDR3 has 14 residues. Trimming cost V 1 base and J 2 bases, with 6 bases left between them. The germline V gene encodes CDR1 SNHLY and CDR2 FYNNEI.

The chain joins TRBV6-5 to TRBJ1-2; 7 bases are a match to TRBD1. CDR1 is MNHEY, CDR2 SVGAGI, per germline. V shed 6 bases, J shed 8 bases, and the junction held 15 bases outside the gene matches. The length of the CDR3 is 15 residues. The CDR3 sequence is CASRSLPRQGYGYTF. CDR3 in DNA: TGTGCCAGCAGATCGTTACCGAGACAGGGTTACGGCTACACCTTC.

This chain connects TRBV5-4 to TRBJ1-6; weak D call: TRBD1 (5 bases). Germline lookup yields CDR1 SGHNT and CDR2 YYREEE (reference sequence). V dropped 1 base and J dropped 7 bases, with 9 bases sitting between them. This CDR3 has 14 amino acids. As DNA, the CDR3 is TGTGCCAGCAGCTTGCGGGACCAAAATTCACCCCTCCACTTT. It yields the protein CASSLRDQNSPLHF. The whole variable domain, filled in from reference TRBV5-4 and TRBJ1-6, reads ETGVTQSPTHLIKTRGQQVTLRCSSQSGHNTVSWYQQALGQGPQFIFQYYREEENGRGNFPPRFSGLQFPNYSSELNVNALELDDSALYLCASSLRDQNSPLHFGNGTRLTVT.

The CDR3 reads CASSQYDEQYF. The CDR3 DNA is TGCGCCAGCAGCCAATATGACGAGCAGTACTTC. The J gene is TRBJ2-7, the V gene TRBV4-1; no clear D. Germline-derived CDR1 and CDR2 are MGHRA and YSYEKL. The V gene lost 2 bases and the J gene lost 5 bases, with 4 bases spanning the gap. The CDR3 covers 11 residues.

The chain couples TRBV6-6 to TRBJ2-3; 9 positions match TRBD2. The CDR3 covers 17 residues. CDR1 is MNHNY and CDR2 is SVGAGI in the germline V gene (reference sequence). V dropped 5 bases and J dropped 2; count of bases not matched to a gene: 11. The CDR3 DNA sequence: TGTGCCAGCAGTGGATCCGCGGGGGGGCAAATCACAGATACGCAGTATTTT. Amino acid sequence: CASSGSAGGQITDTQYF.